Below, one TCR beta chain is given with its context. Its specificity is not known. This entry belongs to a study of T cell responses to AZD1222 COVID-19 vaccine. Some clones are missing from TCRdb's copy, which holds only in-frame ones; the method was immunoSEQ multiplex PCR. The sample lists 70,000 or so clones; around 87% were seen once. Germline V gene lookup returns CDR1 KGHSH and CDR2 LQKENI. This CDR3 has 18 amino acids. The V end was cut by 4 bases, the J end by 7 bases, with 28 bases between. Study-level points and caveats: With two AZD1222 doses given, Spike-specific TCR breadth and depth both rose. Among the donors, most were white British and more were female, and clonal diversity was possibly underestimated. At study baseline, merely several AZD1222 recipients were seropositive. Vaccine-related CD4 TCRs covered spike, predominating at 160-218 and 743-854.

The sample was peripheral blood, taken on day 0 of AZD1222 vaccination. This receptor was identified in an adult in good health. The V call is TRBV18, the J call TRBJ1-2; tentative D call: TRBD1 (5 bases). CDR3 amino acids: CASSLITLGQGRRRGYTF. DNA for the CDR3: TGTGCCAGCTCACTCATCACCCTCGGGCAGGGAAGACGTCGTGGCTACACCTTC.